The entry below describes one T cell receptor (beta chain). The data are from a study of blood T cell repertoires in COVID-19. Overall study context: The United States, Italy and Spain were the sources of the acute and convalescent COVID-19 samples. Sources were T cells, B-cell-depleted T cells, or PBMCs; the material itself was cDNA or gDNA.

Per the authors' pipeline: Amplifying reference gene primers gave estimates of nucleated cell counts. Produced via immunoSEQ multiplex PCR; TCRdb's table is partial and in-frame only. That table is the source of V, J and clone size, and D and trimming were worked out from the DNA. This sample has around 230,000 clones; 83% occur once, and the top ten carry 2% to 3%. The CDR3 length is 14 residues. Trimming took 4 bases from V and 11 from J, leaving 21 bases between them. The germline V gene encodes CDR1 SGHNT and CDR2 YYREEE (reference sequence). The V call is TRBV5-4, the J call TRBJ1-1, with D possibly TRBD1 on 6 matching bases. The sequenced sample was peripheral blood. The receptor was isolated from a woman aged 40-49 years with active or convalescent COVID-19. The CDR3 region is CASSPGTTPFDAFF. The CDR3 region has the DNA TGTGCCAGCAGCCCTGGGACAACTCCTTTTGATGCTTTCTTT.